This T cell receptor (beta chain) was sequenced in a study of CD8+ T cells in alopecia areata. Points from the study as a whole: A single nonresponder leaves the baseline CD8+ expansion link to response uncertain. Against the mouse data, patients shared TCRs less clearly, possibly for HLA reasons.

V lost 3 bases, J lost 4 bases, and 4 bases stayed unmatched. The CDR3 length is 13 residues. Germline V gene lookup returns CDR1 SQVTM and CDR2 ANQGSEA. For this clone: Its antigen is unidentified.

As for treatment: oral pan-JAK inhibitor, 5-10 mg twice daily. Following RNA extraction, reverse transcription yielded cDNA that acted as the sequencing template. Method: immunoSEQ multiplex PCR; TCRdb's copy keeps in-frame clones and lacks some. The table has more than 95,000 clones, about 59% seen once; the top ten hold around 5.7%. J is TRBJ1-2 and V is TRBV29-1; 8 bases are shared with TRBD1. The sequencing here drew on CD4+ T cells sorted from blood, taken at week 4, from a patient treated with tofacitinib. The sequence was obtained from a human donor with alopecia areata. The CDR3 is CSVDGQGGYGYTF. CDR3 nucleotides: TGCAGCGTTGACGGACAGGGAGGCTATGGCTACACCTTC.